The text below deals with one TCR beta chain. Its antigen remains unknown. Treatment given: approximately nine-day PBMC culture with coronavirus spike peptide pools or control peptides (ViraFEST assay). An Oncomine TCR Beta short-read assay was used to sequence the DNA from cultured CD4+ T cells. TCRdb processed the PCR reads anew with MiXCR; each CDR3 protein has one entry. In the table there are 12,000 or so distinct CDR3 sequences, 52% of which are singletons. This sample was taken from a study of vaccination and CD4 T cells after COVID-19. Study details: The study collected post-vaccine samples a median around 76 days after dose two, with a range of 14 to 241.

The CDR3 length is 13 residues. The germline V gene has CDR1 ENHRY and CDR2 SYGVKD. V lost 9 bases, J lost 2 bases, and 3 bases stayed unmatched. The source is a human donor who had recovered from COVID-19. Material for sequencing was CD4+ T cells from blood, cultured in vitro. The V gene is TRBV10-3, the J gene TRBJ2-1; TRBD1 aligns across 8 bases. CDR3 amino acids: CAMSQGAYNEQFF. Here the CDR3 DNA reads TGTGCCATGTCACAGGGGGCCTACAATGAGCAGTTCTTC.